The T cell receptor beta chain described here comes from a study of T cell responses to AZD1222 COVID-19 vaccine. On the study more broadly: Second-dose groups at about 4 or about 12 weeks were pooled.

Whole-study findings and limits: The repertoires were collected only after the peak T cell response. Regions 160-218 and 743-854 dominated among vaccine-associated CD4 TCRs spanning spike. After two AZD1222 doses, spike-specific TCR breadth and depth rose versus day 0.

On this clone itself: As yet, its antigen is unknown.

This CDR3 region has 22 residues. Profiled with immunoSEQ multiplex PCR; TCRdb holds only in-frame clones, not every one. The data contain 140,000 to 150,000 clones, more than 85% of them singletons. The rearrangement links TRBV12-2 to TRBJ2-4; TRBD2 was called by the table and not checked on the DNA. TRBV12-2 is labeled a pseudogene. This clonotype was sampled from an adult in good health. This specimen consisted of peripheral blood, obtained on day 0 of AZD1222 vaccination. CDR3 DNA: TGTGCAAGTCGGGGGGCTAGTTGGCACGCCCCAGTAGCGGGAGCGGCCAAAAACATTCAGTACTTC. It codes for CASRGASWHAPVAGAAKNIQYF.